The source of this T cell receptor (beta chain) is a study of early T cells in non-severe SARS-CoV-2 infection (dated by TCRdb to 2020 to 2022). At the level of the whole study: Bulk RNA from unsorted whole blood was used for TCR sequencing, so alpha and beta chains could not be paired. Results the study describes overall, beyond this receptor: VDJdb matching was skewed toward anti-spike CD8 responses and likely underestimated virus-specific expansions by missing private and CD4 specificities.

Set within a cohort of healthcare workers in London, UK, this nested case-control study involved weekly PCR testing of nasopharyngeal swabs along with blood sampling. Between 23 and 31 March 2020, the week of the UK lockdown, healthcare workers were enrolled and then followed up weekly for as long as 16 weeks. This clonotype was recorded at least ten times. Its recognized antigen is unknown. Per-nucleotide qualities are absent, and no much larger clonotype sits a single base away. The method was 5' RACE. Sequencing used a NextSeq 500. In the TCR library protocol, unique molecular identifiers were attached to individual cDNA molecules to correct for PCR bias and sequencing error. Sequencing covered both TCR alpha and beta chains, and within each sample the abundances of alpha and beta sequences were tightly co-correlated. As for the authors' bioinformatics: V gene, J gene and CDR3 annotation of TCR sequences was performed with Decombinator V4. TCRs were defined as expanded if a significant change between any two time points was detected under a Poisson model with p below 0.0001. TCR abundances were normalised to the total number of TCRs sequenced per sample and expressed as counts per million. TRAV1-2 paired with TRAJ12, TRAJ20 or TRAJ33 defined MAIT TCRs, while TRAV10 paired with TRAJ18 defined iNKT TCRs. VDJdb, accessed on 1 November 2021, was searched for TCRs annotated for CMV, EBV and SARS-CoV-2, and TCRs annotated for more than one antigen were excluded. TCRdb's own reprocessing of the public reads used fastp at Q25 and MiXCR and kept productive beta chains. A single entry per CDR3 protein holds the most common genes and DNA from its merged rows. It is TCRdb's table, rather than the study itself, that gives the V and J calls and clone size. The sample includes 25,000 to 35,000 distinct CDR3 sequences, with under 5.5% observed a single time. The top ten clonotypes cover approximately 5.2% of the sample.

The germline ends are 5 bases apart after V is trimmed by 0 bases and J by 1 base. From the cysteine through the phenylalanine, the CDR3 covers 13 amino acids. Only the CDR3 DNA stays, 39 bases, in frame from base 1. Looking up the germline V gene (reference sequence) yields CDR1 DFQATT and CDR2 SNEGSKA. The rearrangement combines TRBV20-1 with TRBJ2-3; confidence is insufficient to name the D gene. The origin of this receptor is an adult who was a healthcare worker with PCR-confirmed SARS-CoV-2 infection or an uninfected control (not recorded which). Sequencing used whole blood, obtained at baseline. The CDR3 protein is CSARDSGTDTQYF. The DNA is as follows: TGCAGTGCTAGAGATTCAGGCACAGATACGCAGTATTTT.